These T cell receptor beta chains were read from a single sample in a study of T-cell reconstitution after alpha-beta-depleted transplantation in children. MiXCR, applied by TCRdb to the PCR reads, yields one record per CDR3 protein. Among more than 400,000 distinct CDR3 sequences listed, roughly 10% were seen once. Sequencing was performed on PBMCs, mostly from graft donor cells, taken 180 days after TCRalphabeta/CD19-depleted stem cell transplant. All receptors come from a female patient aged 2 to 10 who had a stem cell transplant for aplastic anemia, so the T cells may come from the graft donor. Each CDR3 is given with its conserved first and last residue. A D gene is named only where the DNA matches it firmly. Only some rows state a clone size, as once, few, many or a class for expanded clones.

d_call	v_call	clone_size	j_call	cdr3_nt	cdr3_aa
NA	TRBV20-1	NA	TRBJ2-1	TGCAGTGCTACCCAGACTTACAATGAGCAGTTCTTT	CSATQTYNEQFF
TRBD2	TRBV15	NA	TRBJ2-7	TGTGCCACCAGCTTAAGCGGGCTAGCGGGAGATACCTACGAGCAGTACTTC	CATSLSGLAGDTYEQYF
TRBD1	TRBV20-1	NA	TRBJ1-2	TGCAGGGCCCCGACGACAGGGATCAAGTGGGGATTTAACTATGGCTACACCTTC	CRAPTTGIKWGFNYGYTF
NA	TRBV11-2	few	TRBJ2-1	TGTGCCAGCAGCTTAGGGGGGCGACTGAAGAGCTCCTACAATGAGCAGTTCTTC	CASSLGGRLKSSYNEQFF
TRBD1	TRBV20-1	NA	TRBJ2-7	TGCAGTGCTAATAGGGACAGGGGATTAAGAGCTGGCTACGAGCAGTACTTC	CSANRDRGLRAGYEQYF
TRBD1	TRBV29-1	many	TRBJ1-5	TGCAGCGTGGGGACAGGGGGCAATCAGCCCCAGCATTTT	CSVGTGGNQPQHF
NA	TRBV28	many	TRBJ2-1	TGTGCCAGCGGGGGTAGGTACAATGAGCAGTTCTTC	CASGGRYNEQFF
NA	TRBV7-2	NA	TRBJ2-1	TGTGCCAGCAGCTTAGTAGCGATCAATGAGCAGTTCTTC	CASSLVAINEQFF
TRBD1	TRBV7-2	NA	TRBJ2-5	TGTGCCAGCAGCAAACGGACAGGGACGCAAGATGAGACCCAGTACTTC	CASSKRTGTQDETQYF
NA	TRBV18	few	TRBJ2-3	TGTGCCAGCTCACGCTGGGGCGGGCTATCGGGACTCGAGTCAGATACGCAGTATTTT	CASSRWGGLSGLESDTQYF
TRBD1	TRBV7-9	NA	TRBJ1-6	TGTGCCAGCAGCTCCCGGGACAGACGCTATAATTCACCCCTCCACTTT	CASSSRDRRYNSPLHF
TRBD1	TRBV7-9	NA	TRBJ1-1	TGTGCCAGCAGCCCTGACAGGGGAGGCGCTGAAGCTTTCTTT	CASSPDRGGAEAFF
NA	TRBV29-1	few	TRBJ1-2	TGCAGCGTTGCGGGAAACTATGGCTACACCTTC	CSVAGNYGYTF
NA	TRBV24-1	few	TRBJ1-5	TGTGCCACCAGTGACGCACAGGATTATAGCAATCAGCCCCAGCATTTT	CATSDAQDYSNQPQHF
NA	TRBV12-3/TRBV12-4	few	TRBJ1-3	TGTGCCAGCAGTCCGCGGACTAGATCTGGAAACACCATATATTTT	CASSPRTRSGNTIYF
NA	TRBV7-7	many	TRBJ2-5	TGTGCCAGCAGCTATGACACGGAGGGCGGGGAAGAGACCCAGTACTTC	CASSYDTEGGEETQYF
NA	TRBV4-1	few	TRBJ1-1	TGCGCCAGCAGCCAAGATCCCAGACCCCGGGCTGAAGCTTTCTTT	CASSQDPRPRAEAFF
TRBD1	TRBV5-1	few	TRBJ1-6	TGCGCCAGCAGCTTTACCGGGACAGCCTCCAATTCACCCCTCCACTTT	CASSFTGTASNSPLHF
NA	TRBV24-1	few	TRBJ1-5	TGTGCCACCAGGGGGTCGGGGTCAAATCAGCCCCAGCATTTT	CATRGSGSNQPQHF
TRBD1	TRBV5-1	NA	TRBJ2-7	TGCGCCAGCAGCTTGGTGGCCGGGACAGGCTCCTACGAGCAGTACTTC	CASSLVAGTGSYEQYF
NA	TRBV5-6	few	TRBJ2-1	TGTGCCAGCACCAGAACAGGGAGCCCCTACAATGAGCAGTTCTTC	CASTRTGSPYNEQFF
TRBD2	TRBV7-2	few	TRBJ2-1	TGTGCCAGCAGCCGGACTAGCGGGGAGAACAATGAGCAGTTCTTC	CASSRTSGENNEQFF
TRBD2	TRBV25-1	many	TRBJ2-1	TGTGCCAGCAGTGAATATTCGGCGGGAGGGTTATACAATGAGCAGTTCTTC	CASSEYSAGGLYNEQFF
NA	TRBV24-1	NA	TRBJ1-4	TGTGCCACCAGTTCAGATGCAACTAATGAAAAACTGTTTTTT	CATSSDATNEKLFF
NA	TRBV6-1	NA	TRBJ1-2	TGTGCCAGCAGTCGGTTAGGCTACACCTTC	CASSRLGYTF
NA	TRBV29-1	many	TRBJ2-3	TGCAGCGTTGAAGGTGTGGGATTCCAGAGCACAGATACGCAGTATTTT	CSVEGVGFQSTDTQYF
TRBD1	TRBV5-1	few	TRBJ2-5	TGCGCCAGCAGCTTAAAAGAGGGGGCCTCGGGCGAGACCCAGTACTTC	CASSLKEGASGETQYF
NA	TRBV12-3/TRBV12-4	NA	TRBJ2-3	TGTGCCAGCAGTCCCAGACTAGCCTCAGGGGCGACAGATACGCAGTATTTT	CASSPRLASGATDTQYF
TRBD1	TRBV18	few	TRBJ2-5	TGTGCCAGCTCACTGGGACAGTCAGTCCTGGAGACCCAGTACTTC	CASSLGQSVLETQYF
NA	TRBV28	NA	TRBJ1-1	TGTGCCAGCAGTTTAAGTTTGGGCGGCACTGAAGCTTTCTTT	CASSLSLGGTEAFF
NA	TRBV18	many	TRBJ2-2	TGTGCCAGCTCACCACTTGAGAATAGCGGGAACACCGGGGAGCTGTTTTTT	CASSPLENSGNTGELFF
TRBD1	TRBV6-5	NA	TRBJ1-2	TGTGCCAGCAGTTACCGGACAGGGACGAGCTACACCTTC	CASSYRTGTSYTF
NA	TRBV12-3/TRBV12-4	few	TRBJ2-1	TGTGCCAGCAGCCCCATCGGCGAACCCTGGTTC	CASSPIGEPWF
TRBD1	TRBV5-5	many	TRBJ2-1	TGTGCCAGCAGCTTGGAATGGCAGGGGGCGGACAATGAGCAGTTCTTC	CASSLEWQGADNEQFF
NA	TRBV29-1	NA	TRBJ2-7	TGCAGCGTTGAAAAATTGAGAACCGAGGCCTACGAGCAGTACTTC	CSVEKLRTEAYEQYF
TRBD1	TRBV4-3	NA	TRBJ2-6	TGCGCCAGCAGCCAGCGACAGGGTCCTGGGGCCAACGTCCTGACTTTC	CASSQRQGPGANVLTF
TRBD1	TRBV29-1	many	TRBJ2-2	TGCAGCGTTGATGTCGGGACAGGGTGGACCGGGGAGCTGTTTTTT	CSVDVGTGWTGELFF
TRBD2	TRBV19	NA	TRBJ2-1	TGTGCCAGTAGTACATCTAGCGGGAGCTCCTACAATGAGCAGTTCTTC	CASSTSSGSSYNEQFF
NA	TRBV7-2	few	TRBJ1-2	TGTGCCAGCAGCTTCCGGCCGGAACTCTTC	CASSFRPELF
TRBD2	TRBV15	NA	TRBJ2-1	TGTGCCACCAGCAGAGTACTAGCGGGAGGGCCGAGTTACAATGAGCAGTTCTTC	CATSRVLAGGPSYNEQFF
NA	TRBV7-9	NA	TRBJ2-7	TGTGCCAGCAGCTTCGAGACTAGTATATACGAGCAGTACTTC	CASSFETSIYEQYF
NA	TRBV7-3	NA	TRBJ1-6	TGTGCCAGCAGCAGAAGACCCAAAGAGGATTCACCCCTCCACTTT	CASSRRPKEDSPLHF